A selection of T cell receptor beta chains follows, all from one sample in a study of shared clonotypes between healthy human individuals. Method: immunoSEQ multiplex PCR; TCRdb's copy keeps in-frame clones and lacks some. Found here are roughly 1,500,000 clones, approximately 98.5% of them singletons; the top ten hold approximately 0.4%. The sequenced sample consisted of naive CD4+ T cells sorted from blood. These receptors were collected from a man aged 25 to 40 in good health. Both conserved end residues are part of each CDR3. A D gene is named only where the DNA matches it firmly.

CASTWVCTEAFF,TGTGCCAGCACCTGGGTCTGCACTGAAGCTTTCTTT,TRBV6-4,12,TRBJ1-1,-
CASSLVSGLGEQYF,TGCGCCAGCAGCTTGGTTAGCGGTTTAGGCGAGCAGTACTTC,TRBV5-1,14,TRBJ2-7,-
CASSFAGLTYEQYF,TGTGCCAGCAGCTTCGCAGGGCTCACCTACGAGCAGTACTTC,TRBV5-5,14,TRBJ2-7,-
CASSISTSGRSYEQYF,TGTGCCAGCAGCATTTCGACTAGCGGGAGATCCTACGAGCAGTACTTC,TRBV7-2,16,TRBJ2-7,TRBD2
CASSEALAGGSQETQYF,TGTGCCAGCAGTGAAGCACTAGCGGGAGGGAGTCAAGAGACCCAGTACTTC,TRBV2,17,TRBJ2-5,TRBD2
CASSQMRVPSDGYTF,TGTGCCAGCAGCCAAATGAGGGTCCCATCGGATGGCTACACCTTC,TRBV16,15,TRBJ1-2,-
CASSRRGSGANVLTF,TGTGCCAGCAGCAGGAGGGGATCTGGGGCCAACGTCCTGACTTTC,TRBV5-6,15,TRBJ2-6,-
CASSPLPGNTIYF,TGTGCCAGCAGCCCCCTTCCTGGAAACACCATATATTTT,TRBV14,13,TRBJ1-3,-
CASSTGPNNEQFF,TGTGCCAGCAGCACGGGACCTAACAATGAGCAGTTCTTC,TRBV5-4,13,TRBJ2-1,-
CASSQVTKTYEQYF,TGCGCCAGCAGCCAGGTGACTAAAACATACGAGCAGTACTTC,TRBV4-1,14,TRBJ2-7,-
CASSPPGSSYNEQFF,TGTGCCAGCAGCCCTCCGGGGAGCTCCTACAATGAGCAGTTCTTC,TRBV11-1,15,TRBJ2-1,-
CASSSGSRWNTEAFF,TGCGCCAGCAGCTCGGGATCCAGGTGGAACACTGAAGCTTTCTTT,TRBV5-1,15,TRBJ1-1,-